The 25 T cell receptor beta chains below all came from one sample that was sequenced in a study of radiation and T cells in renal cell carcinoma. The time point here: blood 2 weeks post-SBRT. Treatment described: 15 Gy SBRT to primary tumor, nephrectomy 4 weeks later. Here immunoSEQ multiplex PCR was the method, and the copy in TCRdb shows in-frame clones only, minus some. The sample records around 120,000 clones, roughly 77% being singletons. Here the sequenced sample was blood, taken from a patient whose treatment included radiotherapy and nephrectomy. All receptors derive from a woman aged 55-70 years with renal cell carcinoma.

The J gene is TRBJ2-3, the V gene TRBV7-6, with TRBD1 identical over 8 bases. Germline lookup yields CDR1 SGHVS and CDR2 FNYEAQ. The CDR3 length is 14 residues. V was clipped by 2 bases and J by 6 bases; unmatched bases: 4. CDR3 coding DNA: TGTGCCAGCAGCTTACGGACAGGGACCGATACGCAGTATTTT. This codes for CASSLRTGTDTQYF. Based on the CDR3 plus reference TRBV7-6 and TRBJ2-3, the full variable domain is GAGVSQSPRYKVTKRGQDVALRCDPISGHVSLYWYRQALGQGPEFLTYFNYEAQQDKSGLPNDRFSAERPEGSISTLTIQRTEQRDSAMYRCASSLRTGTDTQYFGPGTRLTVL.

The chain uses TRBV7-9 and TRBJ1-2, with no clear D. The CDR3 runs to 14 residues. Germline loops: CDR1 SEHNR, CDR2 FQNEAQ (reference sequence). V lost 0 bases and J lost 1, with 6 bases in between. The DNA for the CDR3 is TGTGCCAGCAGCTTAGCTGAGGTTAACTATGGCTACACCTTC. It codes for CASSLAEVNYGYTF.

The CDR3 sequence is CASSHLDSSYEQYF. In nucleotides, the CDR3 is TGTGCCAGCAGCCACCTCGACAGCTCCTACGAGCAGTACTTC. The gene calls are TRBV14 and TRBJ2-7, with a weak D call TRBD1 (5 bases). CDR1 and CDR2 (germline): SGHDN, FVKESK. The CDR3 sequence is 14 residues long. Trimming left V 3 bases short and J 0 bases short, with 9 bases between.

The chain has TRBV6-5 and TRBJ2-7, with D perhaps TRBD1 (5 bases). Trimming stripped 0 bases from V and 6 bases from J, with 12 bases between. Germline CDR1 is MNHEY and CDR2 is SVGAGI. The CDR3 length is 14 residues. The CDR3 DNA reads TGTGCCAGCAGTTACTCCGGACCTCAGGGCGAGCAGTACTTC. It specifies CASSYSGPQGEQYF.

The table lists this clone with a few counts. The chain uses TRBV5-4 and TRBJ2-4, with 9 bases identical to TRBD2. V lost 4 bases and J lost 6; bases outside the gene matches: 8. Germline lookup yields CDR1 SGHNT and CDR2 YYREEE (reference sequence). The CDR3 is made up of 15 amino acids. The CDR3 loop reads CASSAPLAGLNIQYF. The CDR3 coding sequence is TGTGCCAGCAGCGCACCCCTAGCGGGACTAAACATTCAGTACTTC.

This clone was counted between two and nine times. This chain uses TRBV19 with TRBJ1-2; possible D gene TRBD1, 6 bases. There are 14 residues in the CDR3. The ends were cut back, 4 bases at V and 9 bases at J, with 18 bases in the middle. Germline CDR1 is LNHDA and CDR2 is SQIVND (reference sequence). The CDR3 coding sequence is TGTGCCAGTAGTAAAGGACAGACCGTATGGAGCTACACCTTC. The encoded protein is CASSKGQTVWSYTF.

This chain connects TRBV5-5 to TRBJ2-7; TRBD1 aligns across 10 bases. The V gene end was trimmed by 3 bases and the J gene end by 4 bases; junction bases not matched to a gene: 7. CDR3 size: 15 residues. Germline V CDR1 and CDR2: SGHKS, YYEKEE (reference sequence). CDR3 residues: CASSSRVGQGYEQYF. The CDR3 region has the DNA TGTGCCAGCAGCTCCCGGGTGGGACAGGGGTACGAGCAGTACTTC. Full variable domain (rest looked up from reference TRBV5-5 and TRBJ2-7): DAGVTQSPTHLIKTRGQQVTLRCSPISGHKSVSWYQQVLGQGPQFIFQYYEKEERGRGNFPDRFSARQFPNYSSELNVNALLLGDSALYLCASSSRVGQGYEQYFGPGTRLTVT.

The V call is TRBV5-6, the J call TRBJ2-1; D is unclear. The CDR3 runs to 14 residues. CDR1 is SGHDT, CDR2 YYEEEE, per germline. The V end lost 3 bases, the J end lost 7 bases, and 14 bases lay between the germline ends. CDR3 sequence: CASSWGTFRNEQFF. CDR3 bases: TGTGCCAGCAGCTGGGGAACCTTTAGGAATGAGCAGTTCTTC.

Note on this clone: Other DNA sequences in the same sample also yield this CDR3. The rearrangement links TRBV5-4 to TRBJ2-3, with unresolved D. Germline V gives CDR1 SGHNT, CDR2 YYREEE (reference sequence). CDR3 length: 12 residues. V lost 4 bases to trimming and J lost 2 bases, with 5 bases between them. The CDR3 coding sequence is TGTGCCAGCAGCCTCTACACAGATACGCAGTATTTT. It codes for CASSLYTDTQYF.

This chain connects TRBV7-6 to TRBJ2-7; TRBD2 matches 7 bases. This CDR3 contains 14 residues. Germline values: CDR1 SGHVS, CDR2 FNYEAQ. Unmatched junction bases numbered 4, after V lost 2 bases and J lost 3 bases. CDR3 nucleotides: TGTGCCAGCAGCTTACTCCTAGCGGACTACGAGCAGTACTTC. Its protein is CASSLLLADYEQYF.

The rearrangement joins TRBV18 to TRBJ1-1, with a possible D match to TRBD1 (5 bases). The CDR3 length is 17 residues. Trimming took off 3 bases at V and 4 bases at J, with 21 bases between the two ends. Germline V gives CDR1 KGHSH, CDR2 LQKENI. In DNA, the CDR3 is TGTGCCAGCTCACCTCCGGGGGGAGCAGTGGGAGGCACTGAAGCTTTCTTT. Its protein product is CASSPPGGAVGGTEAFF.

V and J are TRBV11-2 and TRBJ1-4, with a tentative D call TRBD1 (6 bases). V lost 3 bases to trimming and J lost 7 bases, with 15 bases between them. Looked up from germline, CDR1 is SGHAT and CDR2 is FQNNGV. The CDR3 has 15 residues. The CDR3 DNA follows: TGTGCCAGCAGCTTGGAGGGGGGGGTTCGTGAAAAACTGTTTTTT. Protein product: CASSLEGGVREKLFF.

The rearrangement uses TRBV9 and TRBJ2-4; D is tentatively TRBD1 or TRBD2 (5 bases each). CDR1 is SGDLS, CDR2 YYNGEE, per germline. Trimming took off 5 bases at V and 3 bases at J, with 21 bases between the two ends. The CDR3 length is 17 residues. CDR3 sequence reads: CASRGEGVARVKNIQYF. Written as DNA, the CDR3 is TGTGCCAGCAGGGGAGAAGGGGTGGCCAGGGTCAAAAACATTCAGTACTTC.

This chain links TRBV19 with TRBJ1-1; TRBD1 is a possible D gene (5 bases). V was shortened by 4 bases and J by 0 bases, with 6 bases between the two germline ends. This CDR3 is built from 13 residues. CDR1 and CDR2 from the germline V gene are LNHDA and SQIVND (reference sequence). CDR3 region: CASSTGVNTEAFF. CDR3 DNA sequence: TGTGCCAGTAGTACGGGGGTGAACACTGAAGCTTTCTTT.

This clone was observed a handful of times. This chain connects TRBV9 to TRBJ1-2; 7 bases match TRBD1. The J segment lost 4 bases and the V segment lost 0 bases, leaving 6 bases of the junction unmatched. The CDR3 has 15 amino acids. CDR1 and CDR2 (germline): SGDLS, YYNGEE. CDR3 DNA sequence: TGTGCCAGCAGCGTAGGAGGACAGGCCCTCTATGGCTACACCTTC. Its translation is CASSVGGQALYGYTF.

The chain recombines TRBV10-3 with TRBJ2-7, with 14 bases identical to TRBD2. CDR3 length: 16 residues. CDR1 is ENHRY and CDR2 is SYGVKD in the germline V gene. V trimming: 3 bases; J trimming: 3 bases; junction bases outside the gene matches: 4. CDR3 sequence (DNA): TGTGCCATCAGTGACTCCGGGACTAGCGGGAGCTACGAGCAGTACTTC. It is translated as CAISDSGTSGSYEQYF.

The CDR3 DNA reads as TGTGCCAGCAGTTACAGACACAGCTCTGGAAACACCATATATTTT. Its translation is CASSYRHSSGNTIYF. The V and J genes are TRBV6-5 and TRBJ1-3; D is uncertain. Germline CDR1 is MNHEY and CDR2 is SVGAGI. The CDR3 spans 15 residues. Trimming shortened V by 2 bases and J by 0 bases, and 8 bases separated the two germline ends.

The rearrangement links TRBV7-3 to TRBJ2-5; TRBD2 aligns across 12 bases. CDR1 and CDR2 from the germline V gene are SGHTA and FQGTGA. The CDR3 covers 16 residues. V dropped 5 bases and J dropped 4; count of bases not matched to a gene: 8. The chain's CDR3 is CASSPIGLAGPETQYF. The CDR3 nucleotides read TGTGCCAGCAGCCCAATCGGACTAGCGGGACCAGAGACCCAGTACTTC.

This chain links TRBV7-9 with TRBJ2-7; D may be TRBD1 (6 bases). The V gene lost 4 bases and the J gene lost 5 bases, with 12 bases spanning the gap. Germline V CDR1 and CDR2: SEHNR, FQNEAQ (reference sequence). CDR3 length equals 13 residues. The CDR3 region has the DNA TGTGCCAGCAGCTCCTACAGGGTGGACGAGCAGTACTTC. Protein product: CASSSYRVDEQYF.

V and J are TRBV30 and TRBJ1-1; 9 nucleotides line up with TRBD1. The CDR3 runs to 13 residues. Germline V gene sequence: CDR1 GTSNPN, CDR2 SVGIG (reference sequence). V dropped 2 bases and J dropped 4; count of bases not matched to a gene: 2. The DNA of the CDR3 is TGTGCCTGGAGTCCGGGACAGGGCACTGAAGCTTTCTTT. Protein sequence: CAWSPGQGTEAFF.

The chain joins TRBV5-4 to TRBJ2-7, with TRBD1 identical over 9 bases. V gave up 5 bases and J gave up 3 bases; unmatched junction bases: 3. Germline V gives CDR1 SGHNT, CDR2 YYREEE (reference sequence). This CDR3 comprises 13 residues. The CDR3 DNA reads TGTGCCAGCAGGAGGGACAGGGACTACGAGCAGTACTTC. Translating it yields CASRRDRDYEQYF.

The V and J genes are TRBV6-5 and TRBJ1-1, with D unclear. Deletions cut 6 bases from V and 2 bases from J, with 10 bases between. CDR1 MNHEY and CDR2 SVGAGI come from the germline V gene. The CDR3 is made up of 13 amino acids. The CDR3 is CASRPRVNTEAFF. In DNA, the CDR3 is TGTGCCAGCAGGCCTAGGGTCAACACTGAAGCTTTCTTT.

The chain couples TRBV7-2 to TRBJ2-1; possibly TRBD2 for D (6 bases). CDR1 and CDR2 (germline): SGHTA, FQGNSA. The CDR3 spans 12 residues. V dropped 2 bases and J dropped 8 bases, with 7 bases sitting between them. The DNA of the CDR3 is TGTGCCAGCAGCTTATGGGGGGATGAGCAGTTCTTC. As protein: CASSLWGDEQFF.

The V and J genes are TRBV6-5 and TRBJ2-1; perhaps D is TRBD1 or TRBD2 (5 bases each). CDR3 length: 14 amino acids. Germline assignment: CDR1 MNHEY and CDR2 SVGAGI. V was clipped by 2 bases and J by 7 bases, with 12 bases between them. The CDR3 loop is CASSYGTPRNEQFF. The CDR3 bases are TGTGCCAGCAGTTACGGGACCCCACGAAATGAGCAGTTCTTC.

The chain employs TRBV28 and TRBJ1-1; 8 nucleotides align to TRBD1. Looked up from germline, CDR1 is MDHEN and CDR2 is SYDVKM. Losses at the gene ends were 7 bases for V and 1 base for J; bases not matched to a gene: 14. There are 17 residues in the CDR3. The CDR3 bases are TGTGCCAGCACTCCCCTGGTGGCAGGGGGCGGGAACACTGAAGCTTTCTTT. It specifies CASTPLVAGGGNTEAFF.